This T cell receptor (beta chain) was obtained from a study of cytomegalovirus exposure and HLA in healthy donors. The PCR used 60 Vbeta and 13 Jbeta primers. Per the study methods: Per a later analysis, the number of unique TCR beta chains was about 80 million, of which about 11 million were shared. Clones were sequenced by immunoSEQ multiplex PCR, and TCRdb holds only the in-frame ones, with some missing. D and trimming come from the DNA, and the V and J calls and clone size come from that table. The sample carries approximately 200,000 clones, around three quarters recorded once. The germline V gene has CDR1 MNHNS and CDR2 SASEGT. V shed 2 bases and J 5 bases; nucleotides not matched to a gene: 14. The CDR3 extends over 18 amino acids. General study points: Reportedly, TCR beta sequences accurately predicted HLA-A and HLA-B alleles in most subjects. Fewer N-insertions (relative to the roughly 630-donor mean) were reportedly seen in an Asian-associated ancestry cluster in a later analysis.

Comment on this clone: The target antigen is unknown.

This chain joins TRBV6-1 and TRBJ1-1, with 10 positions matching TRBD1. The specimen sequenced was PBMCs. The sequence was obtained from a man aged 35 to 55 in good health and CMV-seronegative. CDR3 in DNA: TGTGCCAGCAGTGAATTTTTTTGGGACAGGGGAGTGGGTACTGAAGCTTTCTTT. This codes for CASSEFFWDRGVGTEAFF.